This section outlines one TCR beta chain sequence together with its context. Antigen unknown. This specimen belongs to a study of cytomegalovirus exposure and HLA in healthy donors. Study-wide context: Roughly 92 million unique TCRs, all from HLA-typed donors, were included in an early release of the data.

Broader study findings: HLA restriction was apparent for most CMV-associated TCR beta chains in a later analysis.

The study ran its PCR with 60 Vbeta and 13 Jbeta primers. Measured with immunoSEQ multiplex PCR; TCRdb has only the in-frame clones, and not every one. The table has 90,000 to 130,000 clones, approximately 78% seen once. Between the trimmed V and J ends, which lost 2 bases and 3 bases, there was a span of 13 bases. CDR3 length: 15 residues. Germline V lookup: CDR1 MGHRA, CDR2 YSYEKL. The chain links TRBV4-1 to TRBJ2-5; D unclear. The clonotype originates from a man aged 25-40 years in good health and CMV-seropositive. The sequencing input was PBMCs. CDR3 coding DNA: TGCGCCAGCAGCCAAAGTCCCTTTCGGGAAGAGACCCAGTACTTC. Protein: CASSQSPFREETQYF.